The 2 T cell receptor beta chains below all came from one sample that was sequenced in a study of identifying expanded T cells in peripheral blood (dated by TCRdb to the late 2010s). The library was generated by the immunoSEQ multiplex PCR assay. This immuneACCESS table, as held by TCRdb, lists in-frame sequences with V and J called but not all clones. Of the missing ones, under half trace to an unresolved V gene in checked studies; the others have no known cause. The sample records about 100,000 clones, approximately 83% of which are singletons. Around 5.2% of the sample is in the top ten clones. Sequencing input: blood. These receptors came from a person aged 18-70 years in good health.

V and J are TRBV15 and TRBJ1-5; weak D call: TRBD1 (6 bases). V was clipped by 3 bases and J by 2 bases, with 23 bases between them. The germline V gene encodes CDR1 LNHNV and CDR2 YYDKDF (reference sequence). There are 19 residues in the CDR3. The CDR3 region has the DNA TGTGCCACCAGCAGGTCCTTTTTCGGGACATCAGTCGGCAATCAGCCCCAGCATTTT. Translating it yields CATSRSFFGTSVGNQPQHF. Using reference TRBV15 and TRBJ1-5 for the parts outside the CDR3, the full variable domain is DAMVIQNPRYQVTQFGKPVTLSCSQTLNHNVMYWYQQKSSQAPKLLFHYYDKDFNNEADTPDNFQSRRPNTSFCFLDIRSPGLGDTAMYLCATSRSFFGTSVGNQPQHFGDGTRLSIL.

The CDR3 region has the DNA TGTGCCAGCAGGTCGGACAGGGGGCTTGGCTACACCTTC. It yields the protein CASRSDRGLGYTF. The rearrangement links TRBV7-9 to TRBJ1-2; TRBD1 matches 11 bases. V was pared by 6 bases and J by 7 bases, with 4 bases of the junction left unmatched. Germline assignment: CDR1 SEHNR and CDR2 FQNEAQ (reference sequence). The length of the CDR3 is 13 residues.